The 18 T cell receptor beta chains below all came from one sample that was sequenced in a study of radiotherapy plus CTLA-4 blockade in lung cancer. TCRdb's copy holds only in-frame clones and misses some; the assay was immunoSEQ multiplex PCR. Of roughly 90,000 clones in the sample, about four fifths are singletons; the top ten hold around 4%. The specimen comprised peripheral blood, sampled from a patient treated with radiotherapy plus ipilimumab. These TCRs come from a human donor with non-small cell lung cancer who had a partial response to radiotherapy plus ipilimumab. Some clones in this sample may be carry-over from other donors' samples.

The chain links TRBV5-5 to TRBJ2-3; 9 bases agree with TRBD1. The ends lost 5 bases at V and 3 bases at J; junction bases unmatched: 4. The germline CDR1 and CDR2 sequences are SGHKS and YYEKEE (reference sequence). The CDR3 loop spans 14 amino acids. The CDR3 loop reads CASSFDRGTDTQYF. For the CDR3, the DNA is TGTGCCAGCAGTTTTGACAGGGGGACAGATACGCAGTATTTT.

V usage is TRBV5-4 and J usage is TRBJ2-5; a weak D match, TRBD2 (6 bases). With 2 bases removed from V and 1 base from J, the gap between germline ends came to 15 bases. The CDR3 sequence is 16 residues long. CDR1 and CDR2 from the germline V gene are SGHNT and YYREEE (reference sequence). In DNA form, the CDR3 reads TGTGCCAGCAGCTTAAGAGGGCTGGGGGGCCAAGAGACCCAGTACTTC. Residues: CASSLRGLGGQETQYF.

V is TRBV30 and J is TRBJ2-7, with 7 bases matching TRBD2. CDR3 length: 12 amino acids. The J segment lost 7 bases and the V segment lost 3 bases, leaving 6 bases of the junction unmatched. Per germline, CDR1 GTSNPN and CDR2 SVGIG (reference sequence). The CDR3 nucleotides are TGTGCCTGGAGGTCCGGGAGGAATGAGCAGTACTTC. It codes for CAWRSGRNEQYF.

This clone was recorded once. This rearrangement joins TRBV7-6 to TRBJ2-1; TRBD2 aligns across 9 bases. Germline V gene lookup returns CDR1 SGHVS and CDR2 FNYEAQ. Losses at the gene ends were 1 base for V and 9 bases for J; bases not matched to a gene: 4. This CDR3 contains 14 residues. The CDR3 here is CASSLVGLASEQFF. CDR3 coding DNA: TGTGCCAGCAGCTTAGTGGGACTAGCCAGTGAGCAGTTCTTC.

As for this clone: A read error may account for a junction end that differs from germline. The chain uses TRBV4-1 and TRBJ1-2; D is unclear. The length of the CDR3 is 14 residues. The germline V gene encodes CDR1 MGHRA and CDR2 YSYEKL. Here the CDR3 reads CASSQAARLYGHTF. DNA for the CDR3: TGCGCCAGCAGCCAAGCCGCGCGGCTCTATGGCCACACCTTC.

This chain joins TRBV7-9 and TRBJ2-1, with D maybe TRBD2 (7 bases). The CDR3 has 14 residues. Deletions cut 5 bases from V and 9 bases from J, with 17 bases between. Germline V gene sequence: CDR1 SEHNR, CDR2 FQNEAQ (reference sequence). CDR3 loop: CASSPFWEGGEQFF. The CDR3 coding sequence is TGTGCCAGCAGCCCCTTTTGGGAGGGGGGTGAGCAGTTCTTC.

Turning to this clone: Other DNA sequences from this sample encode an identical CDR3 as well. The chain couples TRBV28 to TRBJ2-4; TRBD1 agrees at 8 bases. The CDR3 loop spans 16 amino acids. Germline V gene lookup returns CDR1 MDHEN and CDR2 SYDVKM. V shed 3 bases, J shed 4 bases, and the junction held 8 bases outside the gene matches. The CDR3: CASSLYNQGAKNIQYF. The CDR3 DNA is TGTGCCAGCAGTTTGTACAATCAGGGGGCTAAAAACATTCAGTACTTC.

The chain combines TRBV28 with TRBJ1-5, with 8 positions matching TRBD1. Trimming took 2 bases from V and 6 from J; bases not matched to a gene: 9. The CDR3 covers 16 residues. Germline loops: CDR1 MDHEN, CDR2 SYDVKM. CDR3 sequence reads: CASSLEGRGQGQPQHF. The CDR3 nucleotides are TGTGCCAGCAGTTTAGAGGGCAGGGGGCAGGGTCAGCCCCAGCATTTT.

The chain employs TRBV6-1 and TRBJ2-7, with 9 bases identical to TRBD1. After removal of 7 bases from V and 1 base from J, the junction contained 2 bases not matched to a gene. The CDR3 is made up of 13 amino acids. Germline CDR1 and CDR2: MNHNS and SASEGT. The DNA for the CDR3 is TGTGCCAGCAAAGGACAGGGGTCCTACGAGCAGTACTTC. Amino acids: CASKGQGSYEQYF.

The chain has TRBV5-4 and TRBJ1-2; D possibly corresponds to TRBD1 (5 bases). V was shortened by 0 bases and J by 2 bases, with 11 bases between the two germline ends. The germline gives CDR1 SGHNT, CDR2 YYREEE (reference sequence). The CDR3 runs 15 residues. CDR3 sequence reads: CASSLGGGGNYGYTF. The CDR3 nucleotides read TGTGCCAGCAGCTTGGGCGGGGGGGGGAACTATGGCTACACCTTC.

The rearrangement links TRBV4-2 to TRBJ2-3; 7 bases map to TRBD1. Germline CDR1 LGHNA, CDR2 YNFKEQ. The CDR3 runs 16 residues. The V gene end was trimmed by 0 bases and the J gene end by 0 bases; junction bases not matched to a gene: 3. The CDR3 nucleotides are TGTGCCAGCAGCCAAGATCTGGGACAGAGCACAGATACGCAGTATTTT. It translates to CASSQDLGQSTDTQYF.

This clone was counted a single time. J is TRBJ1-5 and V is TRBV7-2; 9 nucleotides agree with TRBD1. J gave up 5 bases and V 5 bases, and 4 bases lay outside the gene matches. This CDR3 is built from 14 residues. Per the germline V gene, CDR1 is SGHTA and CDR2 is FQGNSA. The DNA of the CDR3 is TGTGCCAGCAGCGTCCGGACAGGGGATCAGCCCCAGCATTTT. It yields the protein CASSVRTGDQPQHF.

This clone has a handful of counts. DNA for the CDR3: TGTGCCAGCAGTTTGGGGACAGGGATCACTGAAGCTTTCTTT. It encodes CASSLGTGITEAFF. The chain recombines TRBV28 with TRBJ1-1; 9 bases line up with TRBD1. With 3 bases clipped from V and 4 bases from J, the junction kept 3 bases outside the gene matches. The CDR3 is 14 amino acids. CDR1 is MDHEN, CDR2 SYDVKM, per germline.

This clone appeared a few times. The rearrangement joins TRBV9 to TRBJ2-3; TRBD2 aligns across 14 bases. V lost 2 bases, J lost 8 bases, and 4 bases stayed unmatched. The CDR3 loop spans 15 amino acids. Germline CDR1 is SGDLS and CDR2 is YYNGEE. CDR3 loop: CASSVTSGGASTQYF. In DNA form, the CDR3 reads TGTGCCAGCAGCGTGACTAGCGGGGGGGCGAGTACGCAGTATTTT.

CDR3 coding DNA: TGTGCCACCAGCAGAGACGGGAACGTGGACACTGAAGCTTTCTTT. Amino acids: CATSRDGNVDTEAFF. V is TRBV15 and J is TRBJ1-1; the D is unclear. Germline lookup yields CDR1 LNHNV and CDR2 YYDKDF (reference sequence). This CDR3 has 15 residues. Trimming pared 0 bases from V and 3 bases from J, leaving 11 bases between.

This rearrangement joins TRBV11-3 to TRBJ2-5; D remains unclear. The ends were cut back, 1 base at V and 5 bases at J, with 23 bases in the middle. Germline V CDR1 and CDR2: SGHNT, YENEEA. The CDR3 consists of 18 residues. DNA of the CDR3: TGTGCCAGCAGCTTAGGATCTTCCGCCCGCCTGGCCTCCGAGACCCAGTACTTC. This codes for CASSLGSSARLASETQYF.

This chain connects TRBV4-1 to TRBJ2-2; D is uncertain. Germline V lookup: CDR1 MGHRA, CDR2 YSYEKL. The CDR3 extends over 14 amino acids. Trimming removed 1 base from V and 3 bases from J, with 6 bases in between. The CDR3 DNA sequence: TGCGCCAGCAGCCAAGTCCCTTACACCGGGGAGCTGTTTTTT. Translating gives CASSQVPYTGELFF.

This clone was observed once. The rearrangement links TRBV11-2 to TRBJ2-1; 14 nucleotides match TRBD2. Germline V gene data show CDR1 as SGHAT and CDR2 as FQNNGV. The V segment lost 4 bases and the J segment 9 bases; nucleotides outside the gene matches: 2. This CDR3 spans 14 amino acids. The CDR3 here is CASSSGLAGVEQFF. DNA for the CDR3: TGTGCCAGCAGCTCGGGACTAGCGGGGGTTGAGCAGTTCTTC. Full variable domain (outside the CDR3, taken from reference TRBV11-2 and TRBJ2-1): EAGVAQSPRYKIIEKRQSVAFWCNPISGHATLYWYQQILGQGPKLLIQFQNNGVVDDSQLPKDRFSAERLKGVDSTLKIQPAKLEDSAVYLCASSSGLAGVEQFFGPGTRLTVL.